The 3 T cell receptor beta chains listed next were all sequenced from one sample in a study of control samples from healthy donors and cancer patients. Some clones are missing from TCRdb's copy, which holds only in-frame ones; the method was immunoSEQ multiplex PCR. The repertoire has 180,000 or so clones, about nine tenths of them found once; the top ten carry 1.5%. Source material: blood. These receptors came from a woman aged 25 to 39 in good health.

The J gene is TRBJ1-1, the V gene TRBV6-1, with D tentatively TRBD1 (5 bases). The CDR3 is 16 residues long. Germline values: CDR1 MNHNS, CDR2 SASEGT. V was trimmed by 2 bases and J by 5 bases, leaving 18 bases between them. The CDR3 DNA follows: TGTGCCAGCAGTGAACTTTCCAGGGCGTCTTGGACTGAAGCTTTCTTT. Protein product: CASSELSRASWTEAFF.

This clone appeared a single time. CDR3 sequence reads: CASSGDRGPETEAFF. The CDR3 DNA reads as TGTGCCAGCAGCGGGGACAGGGGGCCGGAAACTGAAGCTTTCTTT. V and J are TRBV2 and TRBJ1-1; 12 bases are shared with TRBD1. This CDR3 has 15 residues. J gave up 5 bases and V 6 bases, and 7 bases lay outside the gene matches. The germline V gene encodes CDR1 SNHLY and CDR2 FYNNEI.

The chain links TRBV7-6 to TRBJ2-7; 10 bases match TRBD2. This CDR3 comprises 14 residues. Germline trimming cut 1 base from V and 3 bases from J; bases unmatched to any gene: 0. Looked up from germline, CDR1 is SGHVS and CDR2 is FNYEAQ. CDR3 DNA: TGTGCCAGCAGCTTAGGACTAGCGGGCTACGAGCAGTACTTC. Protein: CASSLGLAGYEQYF. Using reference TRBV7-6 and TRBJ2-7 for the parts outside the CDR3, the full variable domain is GAGVSQSPRYKVTKRGQDVALRCDPISGHVSLYWYRQALGQGPEFLTYFNYEAQQDKSGLPNDRFSAERPEGSISTLTIQRTEQRDSAMYRCASSLGLAGYEQYFGPGTRLTVT.